This entry concerns a single T cell receptor (beta chain). These data come from a study of blood T cell repertoires in COVID-19. Per the original data handling: Scientists estimated how many nucleated cells there were by amplifying reference gene primers. TCRdb keeps only in-frame clones here, not all; method: immunoSEQ multiplex PCR. The V and J calls and clone size are taken from that table; D and trimming were inferred from the DNA. Altogether 91,000 or so clones are present, approximately 86% being singletons, with the ten largest covering around 13%. Trimming took 5 bases from V and 1 from J, leaving 13 bases between them. Germline lookup yields CDR1 KGHDR and CDR2 SFDVKD. The CDR3 length is 15 residues.

The clonotype comes from a woman between 55 and 75 years old in a cohort sampled during active or convalescent COVID-19. The J gene is TRBJ1-2, the V gene TRBV24-1, with D maybe TRBD1 (6 bases). Sequences were obtained from peripheral blood. In DNA, the CDR3 is TGTGCCACCAGTGCCTCGAACAGGGTTAACTATGGCTACACCTTC. Translated, it gives CATSASNRVNYGYTF.